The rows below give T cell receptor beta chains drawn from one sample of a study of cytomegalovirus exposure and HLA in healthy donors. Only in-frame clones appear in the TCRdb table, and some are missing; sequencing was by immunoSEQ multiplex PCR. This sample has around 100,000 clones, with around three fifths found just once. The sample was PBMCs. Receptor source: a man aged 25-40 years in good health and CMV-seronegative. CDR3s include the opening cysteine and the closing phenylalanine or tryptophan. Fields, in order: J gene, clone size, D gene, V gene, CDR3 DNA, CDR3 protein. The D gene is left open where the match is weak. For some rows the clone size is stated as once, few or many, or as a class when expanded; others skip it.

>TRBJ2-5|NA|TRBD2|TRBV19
TGTGCCAGTAGTATAGACCGGACTAGCGGGCTTTCCGGGGAGACCCAGTACTTC
CASSIDRTSGLSGETQYF
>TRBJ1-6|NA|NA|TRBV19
TGTGCCAGTAGTATTTACAGGGTTGATTCACCCCTCCACTTT
CASSIYRVDSPLHF
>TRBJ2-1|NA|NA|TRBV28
TGTGCCAGCAGTTTAGGGACAAGAGGGGCGCGTAGCTACAATGAGCAGTTCTTC
CASSLGTRGARSYNEQFF
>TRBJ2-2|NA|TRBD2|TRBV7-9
TGTTCCAGCAGCGGTCAGCGGGGGATGAACACCGGGGAGCTGTTTTTT
CSSSGQRGMNTGELFF
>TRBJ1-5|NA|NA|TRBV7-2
TGTGCCAGCAGCTTACTGGGGGGGGGAGGCAATCAGCCCCAGCATTTT
CASSLLGGGGNQPQHF
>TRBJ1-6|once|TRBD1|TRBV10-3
TGTGCCATCAGGGACAGGGATAATTCACCCCTCCACTTT
CAIRDRDNSPLHF
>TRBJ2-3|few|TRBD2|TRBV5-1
TGCGCCAGCAGCTTGGACGGGAGGCACACAGATACGCAGTATTTT
CASSLDGRHTDTQYF
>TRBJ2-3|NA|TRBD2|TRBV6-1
TGTGCCAGCAGTGAAGCTTACCTAGCGGGGGGGCAAGATGCGCAGTATTTT
CASSEAYLAGGQDAQYF
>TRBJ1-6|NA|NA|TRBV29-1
TGCAGCGTTGAAGTGGGGGGAAAATCACCCCTCCACTTT
CSVEVGGKSPLHF
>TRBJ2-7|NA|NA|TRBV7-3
TGTGCCAGCAGCTACGAACAGGGCTACGAGCAGTACTTC
CASSYEQGYEQYF
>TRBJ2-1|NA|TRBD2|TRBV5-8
TGTGCCAGCAGTTCTGGACTAGGATATGGAAATGAGCAGTTCTTC
CASSSGLGYGNEQFF
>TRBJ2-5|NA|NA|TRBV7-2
TGTGCCAGCAGCTTAGCCGGGAGACAAGAGACCCAGTACTTC
CASSLAGRQETQYF
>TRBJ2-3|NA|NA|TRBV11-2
TGTGCCAGCAGCTCCCGGGAGAGCGGAGATACGCAGTATTTT
CASSSRESGDTQYF
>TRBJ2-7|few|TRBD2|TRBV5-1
TGCGCCAGCAGCTTTAGCGGGGTGGCCTACGAGCAGTACTTC
CASSFSGVAYEQYF
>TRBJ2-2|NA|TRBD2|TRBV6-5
TGTGCCGTCGGCCAGCGGGGGGGTAGCGGGGAGCTGTTTTTT
CAVGQRGGSGELFF
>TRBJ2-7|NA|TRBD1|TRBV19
TGTGCCAGTAGTATCCGGGACAGGGGCTACGAGCAGTACTTC
CASSIRDRGYEQYF
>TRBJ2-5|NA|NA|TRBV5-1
TGCGCCAGCAGCCCGACAGTTCAAGAGACCCAGTACTTC
CASSPTVQETQYF
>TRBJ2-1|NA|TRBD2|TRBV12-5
TGTGCTAGTGGTTTGAGGAGTAGCGGGGCAGGGTCCTACAATGAGCAGTTCTTC
CASGLRSSGAGSYNEQFF
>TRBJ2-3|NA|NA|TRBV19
TGTGCCAGTACCCCGGACACGAGAGTGGGCACAGATACGCAGTATTTT
CASTPDTRVGTDTQYF
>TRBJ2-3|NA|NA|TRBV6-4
TGTGCCAGCAGTGACGGGGGGGCCACAGATACGCAGTATTTT
CASSDGGATDTQYF
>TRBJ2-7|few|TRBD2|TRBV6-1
TGTGCCAGCAGTGAGCGGGAGGAGGCTATCGAGCAGTACTTC
CASSEREEAIEQYF
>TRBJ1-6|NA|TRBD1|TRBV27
TGTGCCAGCAGCCGTCCCGGGACAGGGCCGAATTCACCCCTCCACTTT
CASSRPGTGPNSPLHF
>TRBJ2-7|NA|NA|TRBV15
TGTGCCACCAGCAGAGATCGGTACGAGCAGTACTTC
CATSRDRYEQYF
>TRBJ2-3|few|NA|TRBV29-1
TGCAGCGTTGAATGGCGGGGTGGGGATACGCAGTATTTT
CSVEWRGGDTQYF
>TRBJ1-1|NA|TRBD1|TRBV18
TGTGCCAGCTCACTGGGACAGATGAACACTGAAGCTTTCTTT
CASSLGQMNTEAFF